This TCR beta chain was sequenced for a study of blood T cell repertoires in COVID-19. Background on the study: Sample material is recorded as cDNA or gDNA derived from T cells, B-cell-depleted T cells, or PBMCs.

This CDR3 is 13 amino acids long. The germline V and J ends were trimmed by 3 bases and 3 bases, with 9 bases remaining between them. The germline V gene has CDR1 SNHLY and CDR2 FYNNEI. Per the original methods: By means of reference gene primer amplification, nucleated cell counts were estimated. Measured with immunoSEQ multiplex PCR; TCRdb has only the in-frame clones, and not every one. V, J and clone size were drawn from that table, and D and trimming were deduced from the DNA. The data show a few hundred thousand clones, around 89% seen once. Participants were aged about 18 to 100 years from roughly 25 US areas. Donors were grouped by their self-reported clinical history.

This clonotype was obtained from a young man who had recovered from COVID-19. Sequencing was done on a sample of PBMCs or T cells enriched from blood (not recorded which). The rearrangement uses TRBV2 and TRBJ2-7; tentatively, D is TRBD2 (6 bases). In nucleotides, the CDR3 is TGTGCCAGCAGTGAGGGACTCTACTACGAGCAGTACTTC. Amino acid sequence: CASSEGLYYEQYF.